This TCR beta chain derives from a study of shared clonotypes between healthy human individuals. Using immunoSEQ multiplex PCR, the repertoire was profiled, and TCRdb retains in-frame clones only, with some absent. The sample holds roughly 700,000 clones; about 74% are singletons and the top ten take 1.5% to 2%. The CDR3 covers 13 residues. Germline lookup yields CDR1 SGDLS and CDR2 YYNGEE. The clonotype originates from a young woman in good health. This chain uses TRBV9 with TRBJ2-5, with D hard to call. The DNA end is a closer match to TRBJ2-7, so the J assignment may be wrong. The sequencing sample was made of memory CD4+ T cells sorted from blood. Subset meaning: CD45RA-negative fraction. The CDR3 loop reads CASSVSFISEQYF. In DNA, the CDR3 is TGTGCCAGCAGCGTATCCTTCATCAGCGAGCAGTACTTC.